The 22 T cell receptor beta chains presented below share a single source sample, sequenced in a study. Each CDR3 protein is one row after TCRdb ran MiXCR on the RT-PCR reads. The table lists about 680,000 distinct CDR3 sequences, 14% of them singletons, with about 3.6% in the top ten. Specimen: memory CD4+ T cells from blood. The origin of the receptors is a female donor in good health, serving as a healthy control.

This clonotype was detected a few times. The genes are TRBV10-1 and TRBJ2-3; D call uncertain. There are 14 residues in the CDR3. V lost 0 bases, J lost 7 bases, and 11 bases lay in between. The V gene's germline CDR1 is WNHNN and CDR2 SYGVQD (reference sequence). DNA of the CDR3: TGCGCCAGCAGTGAGTCTGTGGAGCGAAATACGCAGTATTTT. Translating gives CASSESVERNTQYF.

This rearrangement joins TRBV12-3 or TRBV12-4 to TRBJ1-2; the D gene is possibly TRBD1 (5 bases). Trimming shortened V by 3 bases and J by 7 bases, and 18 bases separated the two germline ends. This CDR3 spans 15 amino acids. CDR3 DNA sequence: TGTGCCAGCAGTTTGACTGGGAGGGACGCCGGTGGCTACACCTTC. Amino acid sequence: CASSLTGRDAGGYTF.

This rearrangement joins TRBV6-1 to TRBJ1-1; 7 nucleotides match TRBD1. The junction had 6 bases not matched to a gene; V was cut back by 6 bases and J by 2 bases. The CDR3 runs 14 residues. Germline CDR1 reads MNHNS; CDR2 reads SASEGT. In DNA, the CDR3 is TGTGCCAGCAGAAGACAGGGCGATAACACTGAAGCTTTCTTT. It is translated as CASRRQGDNTEAFF.

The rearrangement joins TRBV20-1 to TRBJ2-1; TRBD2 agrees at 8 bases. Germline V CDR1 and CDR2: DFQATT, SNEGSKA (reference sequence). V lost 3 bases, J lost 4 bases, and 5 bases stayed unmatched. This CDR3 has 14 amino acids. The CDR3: CSASWTSSYNEQFF. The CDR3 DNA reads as TGCAGTGCTAGTTGGACTAGCTCGTACAATGAGCAGTTCTTC.

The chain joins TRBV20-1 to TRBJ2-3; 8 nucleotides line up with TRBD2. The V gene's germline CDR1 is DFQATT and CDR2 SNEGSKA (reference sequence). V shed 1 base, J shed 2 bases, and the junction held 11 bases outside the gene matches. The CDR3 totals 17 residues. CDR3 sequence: CSARASFLRGVTDTQYF. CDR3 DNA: TGCAGTGCTAGAGCCTCCTTTTTGCGGGGGGTCACAGATACGCAGTATTTT.

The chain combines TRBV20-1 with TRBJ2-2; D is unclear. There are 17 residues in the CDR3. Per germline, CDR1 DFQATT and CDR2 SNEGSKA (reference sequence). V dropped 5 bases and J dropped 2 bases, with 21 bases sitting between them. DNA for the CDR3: TGCAGTGCTTTACCCAGAGTCTCTAACTTTAACACCGGGGAGCTGTTTTTT. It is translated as CSALPRVSNFNTGELFF.

CDR3 bases: TGCAGTGCTTCACAGGGGTTTGAAGAGACCCAGTACTTC. This encodes CSASQGFEETQYF. The chain carries TRBV20-1 and TRBJ2-5, with TRBD1 matching over 7 bases. Germline V gives CDR1 DFQATT, CDR2 SNEGSKA (reference sequence). With V trimmed by 5 bases and J by 3 bases, 6 bases remained unmatched. The CDR3 runs 13 residues.

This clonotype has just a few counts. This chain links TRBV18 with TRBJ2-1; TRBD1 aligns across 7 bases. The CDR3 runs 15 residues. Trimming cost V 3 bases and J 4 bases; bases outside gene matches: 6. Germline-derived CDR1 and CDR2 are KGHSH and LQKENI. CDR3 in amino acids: CASSPQPGQYNEQFF. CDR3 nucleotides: TGTGCCAGCTCACCGCAACCGGGACAGTACAATGAGCAGTTCTTC. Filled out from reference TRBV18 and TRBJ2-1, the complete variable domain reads NAGVMQNPRHLVRRRGQEARLRCSPMKGHSHVYWYRQLPEEGLKFMVYLQKENIIDESGMPKERFSAEFPKEGPSILRIQQVVRGDSAAYFCASSPQPGQYNEQFFGPGTRLTVL.

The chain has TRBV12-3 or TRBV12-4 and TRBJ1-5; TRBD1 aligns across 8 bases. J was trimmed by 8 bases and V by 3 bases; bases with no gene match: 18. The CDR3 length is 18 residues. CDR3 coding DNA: TGTGCCAGCAGTTTCGTCCCGGGACAGGCATCTGACAGTGAGCCCCAGCATTTT. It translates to CASSFVPGQASDSEPQHF.

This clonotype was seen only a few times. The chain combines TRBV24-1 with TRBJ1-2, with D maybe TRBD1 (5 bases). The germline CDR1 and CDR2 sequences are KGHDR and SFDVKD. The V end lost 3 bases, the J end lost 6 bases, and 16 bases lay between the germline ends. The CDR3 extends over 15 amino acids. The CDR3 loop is CATSDQGVGLDGYTF. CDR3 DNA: TGTGCCACCAGTGATCAGGGAGTGGGGTTGGATGGCTACACCTTC.

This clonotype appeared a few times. This CDR3 is CATSDSRHTDTQYF. The CDR3 bases are TGTGCCACCAGTGATTCCCGTCACACAGATACGCAGTATTTT. The chain recombines TRBV24-1 with TRBJ2-3; D gene unclear. V lost 2 bases, J lost 2 bases, and 7 bases lay in between. The germline V gene encodes CDR1 KGHDR and CDR2 SFDVKD. The CDR3 spans 14 residues.

The CDR3 reads CSHNSGTDYGYTF. The DNA for the CDR3 is TGCAGTCACAACTCCGGGACAGACTATGGCTACACCTTC. This sequence joins TRBV20-1 and TRBJ1-2; TRBD1 agrees at 7 bases. CDR3 size: 13 residues. The germline V gene encodes CDR1 DFQATT and CDR2 SNEGSKA (reference sequence). Losses at the gene ends were 8 bases for V and 3 bases for J; bases not matched to a gene: 9.

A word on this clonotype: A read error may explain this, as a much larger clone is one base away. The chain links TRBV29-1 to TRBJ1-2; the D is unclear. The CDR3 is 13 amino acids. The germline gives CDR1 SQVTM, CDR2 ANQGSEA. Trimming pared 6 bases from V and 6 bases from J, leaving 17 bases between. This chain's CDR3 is CSVEQSRGDGYTF. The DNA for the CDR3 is TGCAGCGTCGAACAATCTAGAGGAGATGGCTACACCTTC.

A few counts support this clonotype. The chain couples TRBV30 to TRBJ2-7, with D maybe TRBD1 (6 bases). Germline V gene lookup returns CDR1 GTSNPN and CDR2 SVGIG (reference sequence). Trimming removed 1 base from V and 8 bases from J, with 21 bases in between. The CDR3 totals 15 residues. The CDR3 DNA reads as TGTGCCTGGAGTGCCGCCGGGACACCAACCGGGCAGCAGTACTTC. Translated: CAWSAAGTPTGQQYF.

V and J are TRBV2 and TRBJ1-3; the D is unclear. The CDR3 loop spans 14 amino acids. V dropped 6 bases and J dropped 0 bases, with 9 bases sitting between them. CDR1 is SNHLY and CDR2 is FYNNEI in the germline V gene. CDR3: CASRNRISGNTIYF. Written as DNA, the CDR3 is TGTGCCAGCAGAAACCGGATCTCTGGAAACACCATATATTTT.

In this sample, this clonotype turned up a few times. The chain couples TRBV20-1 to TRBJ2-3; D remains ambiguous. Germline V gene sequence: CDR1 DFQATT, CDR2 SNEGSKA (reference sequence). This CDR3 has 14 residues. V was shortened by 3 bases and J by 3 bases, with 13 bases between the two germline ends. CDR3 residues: CSASFGRWTDTQYF. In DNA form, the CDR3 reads TGCAGTGCTAGTTTCGGAAGATGGACAGATACGCAGTATTTT.

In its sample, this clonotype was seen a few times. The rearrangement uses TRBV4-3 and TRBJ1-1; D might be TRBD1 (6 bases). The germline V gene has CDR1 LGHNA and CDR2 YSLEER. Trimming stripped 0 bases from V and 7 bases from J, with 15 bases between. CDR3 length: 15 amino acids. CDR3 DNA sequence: TGCGCCAGCAGCCAAGATTGGAGGGGGGGAAGTGAAGCTTTCTTT. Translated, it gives CASSQDWRGGSEAFF.

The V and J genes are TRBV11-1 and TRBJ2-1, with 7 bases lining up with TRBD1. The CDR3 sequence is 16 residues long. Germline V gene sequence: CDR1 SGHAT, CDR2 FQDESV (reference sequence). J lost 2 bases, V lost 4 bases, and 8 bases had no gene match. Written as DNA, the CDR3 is TGTGCCAGCAGCTCGACAGGGACGAGGACCTACAATGAGCAGTTCTTC. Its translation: CASSSTGTRTYNEQFF. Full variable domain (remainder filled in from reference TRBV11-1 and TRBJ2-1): EAEVAQSPRYKITEKSQAVAFWCDPISGHATLYWYRQILGQGPELLVQFQDESVVDDSQLPKDRFSAERLKGVDSTLKIQPAELGDSAMYLCASSSTGTRTYNEQFFGPGTRLTVL.

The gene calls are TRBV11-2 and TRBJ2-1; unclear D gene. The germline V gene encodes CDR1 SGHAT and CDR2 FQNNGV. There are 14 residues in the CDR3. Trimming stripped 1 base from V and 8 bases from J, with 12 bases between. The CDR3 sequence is CASSLGAAVDEQFF. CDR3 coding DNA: TGTGCCAGCAGCTTAGGGGCTGCAGTTGATGAGCAGTTCTTC.

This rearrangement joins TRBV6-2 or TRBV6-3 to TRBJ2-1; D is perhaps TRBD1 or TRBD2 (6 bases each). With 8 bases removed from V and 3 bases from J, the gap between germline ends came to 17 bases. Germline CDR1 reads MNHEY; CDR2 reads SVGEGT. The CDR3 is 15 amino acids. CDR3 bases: TGTGCCAGCTCTGGTCCGGGGGCAGACTACAATGAGCAGTTCTTC. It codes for CASSGPGADYNEQFF.

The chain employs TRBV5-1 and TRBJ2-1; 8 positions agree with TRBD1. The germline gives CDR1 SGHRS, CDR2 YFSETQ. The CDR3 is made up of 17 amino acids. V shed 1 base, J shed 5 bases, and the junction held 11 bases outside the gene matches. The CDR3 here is CASSLIVGQGGHNEQFF. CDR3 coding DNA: TGCGCCAGCAGCTTGATTGTAGGACAGGGTGGCCACAATGAGCAGTTCTTC.

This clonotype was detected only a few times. In nucleotides, the CDR3 is TGTGCCAGCCAACTAGCGGGGACCACAGATACGCAGTATTTT. This encodes CASQLAGTTDTQYF. V is TRBV2 and J is TRBJ2-3, with TRBD2 matching over 10 bases. Germline V gene data show CDR1 as SNHLY and CDR2 as FYNNEI. J was trimmed by 2 bases and V by 8 bases; bases with no gene match: 4. The CDR3 contains 14 residues.